Here is one TCR beta chain with its context. This entry comes from a study of blood T cell repertoires in COVID-19. In the study overall: Sites in the United States, Italy and Spain provided acute and convalescent COVID-19 samples. The analysed material was cDNA or gDNA that came from T cells, B-cell-depleted T cells, or PBMCs.

In the original processing: The authors estimated nucleated cell counts from reference gene primer amplification. Measured with immunoSEQ multiplex PCR; TCRdb has only the in-frame clones, and not every one. V and J calls and clone size come straight from that table; D and trimming were deduced from the DNA. The sample has some 80,000 clones, over 85% seen once. The V gene's germline CDR1 is MNHNY and CDR2 SVGAGI (reference sequence). The length of the CDR3 is 16 residues. V dropped 6 bases and J dropped 1; count of bases not matched to a gene: 7. The chain joins TRBV6-6 to TRBJ2-2; 8 bases line up with TRBD1. Sequencing was carried out using peripheral blood. The receptor was isolated from a woman at least 80 years old with active or convalescent COVID-19. Here the CDR3 reads CASRITGGQNTGELFF. In DNA, the CDR3 is TGTGCCAGCAGGATTACAGGGGGTCAGAACACCGGGGAGCTGTTTTTT.